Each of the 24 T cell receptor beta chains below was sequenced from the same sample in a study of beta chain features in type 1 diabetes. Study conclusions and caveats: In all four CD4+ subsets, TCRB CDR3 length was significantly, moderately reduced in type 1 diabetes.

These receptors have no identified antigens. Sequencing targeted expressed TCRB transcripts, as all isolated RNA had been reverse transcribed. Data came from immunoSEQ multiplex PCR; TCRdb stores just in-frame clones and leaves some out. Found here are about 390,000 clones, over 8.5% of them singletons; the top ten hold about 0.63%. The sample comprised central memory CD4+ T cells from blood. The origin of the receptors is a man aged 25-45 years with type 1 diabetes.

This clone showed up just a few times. CDR3 DNA: TGTGCCAGCAGGCCATCGGGACGGTCCTACGAGCAGTACTTC. Encoded protein: CASRPSGRSYEQYF. V is TRBV28 and J is TRBJ2-7; D is perhaps TRBD1 or TRBD2 (5 bases each). This CDR3 spans 14 amino acids. From germline, CDR1 is MDHEN and CDR2 SYDVKM. With 6 bases removed from V and 1 base from J, the gap between germline ends came to 13 bases.

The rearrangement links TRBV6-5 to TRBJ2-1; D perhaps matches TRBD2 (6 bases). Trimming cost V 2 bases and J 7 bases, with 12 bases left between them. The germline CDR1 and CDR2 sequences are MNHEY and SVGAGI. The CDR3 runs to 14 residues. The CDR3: CASSYPGGVNEQFF. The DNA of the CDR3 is TGTGCCAGCAGTTACCCTGGCGGGGTGAATGAGCAGTTCTTC.

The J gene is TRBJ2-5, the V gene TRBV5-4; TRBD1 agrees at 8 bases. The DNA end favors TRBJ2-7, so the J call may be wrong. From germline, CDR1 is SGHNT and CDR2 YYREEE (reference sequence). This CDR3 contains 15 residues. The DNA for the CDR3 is TGTGCCAGCAGCCTCAAGACAGGGGTGAACTACGAGCAGTACTTC. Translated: CASSLKTGVNYEQYF.

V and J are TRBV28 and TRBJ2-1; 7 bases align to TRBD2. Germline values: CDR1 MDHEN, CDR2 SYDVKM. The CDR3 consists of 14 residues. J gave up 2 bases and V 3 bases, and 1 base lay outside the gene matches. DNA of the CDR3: TGTGCCAGCAGTTTCGGACTAGCCTACAATGAGCAGTTCTTC. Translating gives CASSFGLAYNEQFF.

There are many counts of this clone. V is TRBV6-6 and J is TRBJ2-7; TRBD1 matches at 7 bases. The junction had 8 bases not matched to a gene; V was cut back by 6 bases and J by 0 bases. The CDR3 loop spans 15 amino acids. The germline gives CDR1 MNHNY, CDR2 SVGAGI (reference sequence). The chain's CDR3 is CASRSDRRNSYEQYF. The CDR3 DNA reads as TGTGCCAGCAGATCGGACAGGCGAAACTCCTACGAGCAGTACTTC.

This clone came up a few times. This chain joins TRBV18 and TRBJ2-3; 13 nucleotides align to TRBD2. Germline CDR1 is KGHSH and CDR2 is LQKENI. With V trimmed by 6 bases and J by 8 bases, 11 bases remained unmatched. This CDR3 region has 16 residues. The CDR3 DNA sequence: TGTGCCAGCTCGCCCGGGACTAGCGGGACCGGGGCTACGCAGTATTTT. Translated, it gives CASSPGTSGTGATQYF.

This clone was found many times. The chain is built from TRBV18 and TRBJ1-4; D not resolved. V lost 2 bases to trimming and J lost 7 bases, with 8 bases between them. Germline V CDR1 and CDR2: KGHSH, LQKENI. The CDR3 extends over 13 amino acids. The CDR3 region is CASSPRSREKLFF. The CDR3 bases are TGTGCCAGCTCACCAAGGTCTCGTGAAAAACTGTTTTTT. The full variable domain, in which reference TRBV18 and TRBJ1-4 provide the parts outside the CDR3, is NAGVMQNPRHLVRRRGQEARLRCSPMKGHSHVYWYRQLPEEGLKFMVYLQKENIIDESGMPKERFSAEFPKEGPSILRIQQVVRGDSAAYFCASSPRSREKLFFGSGTQLSVL.

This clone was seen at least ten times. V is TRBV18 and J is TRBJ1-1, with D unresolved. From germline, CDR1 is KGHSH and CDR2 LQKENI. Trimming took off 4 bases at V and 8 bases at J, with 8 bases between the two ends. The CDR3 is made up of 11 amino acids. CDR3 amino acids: CASSQDLEAFF. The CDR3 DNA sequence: TGTGCCAGCTCACAGGACCTAGAAGCTTTCTTT.

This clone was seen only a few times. The CDR3 coding sequence is TGTGCCAGTAGTATAGCGCCATCCTACGAGCAGTACTTC. Translation: CASSIAPSYEQYF. V is TRBV19 and J is TRBJ2-7; D ambiguous. The CDR3 covers 13 residues. With 1 base removed from V and 1 base from J, the gap between germline ends came to 5 bases. Germline-derived CDR1 and CDR2 are LNHDA and SQIVND (reference sequence).

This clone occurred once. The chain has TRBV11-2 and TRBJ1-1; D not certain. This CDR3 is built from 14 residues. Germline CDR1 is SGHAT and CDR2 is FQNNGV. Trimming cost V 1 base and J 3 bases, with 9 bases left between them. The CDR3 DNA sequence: TGTGCCAGCAGCTTAGCCCCAGGCTACACTGAAGCTTTCTTT. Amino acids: CASSLAPGYTEAFF.

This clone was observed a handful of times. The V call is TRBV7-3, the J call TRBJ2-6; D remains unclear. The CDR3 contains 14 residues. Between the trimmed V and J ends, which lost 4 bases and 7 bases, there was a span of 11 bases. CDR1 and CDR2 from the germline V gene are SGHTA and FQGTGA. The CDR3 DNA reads TGTGCCAGCAGCTCTAAGAACTCAGCCAACGTCCTGACTTTC. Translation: CASSSKNSANVLTF.

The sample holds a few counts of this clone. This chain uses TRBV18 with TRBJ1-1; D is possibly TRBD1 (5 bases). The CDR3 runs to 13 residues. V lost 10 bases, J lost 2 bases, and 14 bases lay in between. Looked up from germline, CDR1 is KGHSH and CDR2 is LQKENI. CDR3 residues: CATRDGQNTEAFF. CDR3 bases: TGTGCCACCCGGGACGGACAAAACACTGAAGCTTTCTTT.

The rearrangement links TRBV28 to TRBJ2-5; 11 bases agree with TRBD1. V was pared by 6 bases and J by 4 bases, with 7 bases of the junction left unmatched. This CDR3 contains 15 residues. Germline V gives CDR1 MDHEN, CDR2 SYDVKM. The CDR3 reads CASSLSGTGGETQYF. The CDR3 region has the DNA TGTGCCAGCAGCCTTAGTGGGACAGGGGGAGAGACCCAGTACTTC.

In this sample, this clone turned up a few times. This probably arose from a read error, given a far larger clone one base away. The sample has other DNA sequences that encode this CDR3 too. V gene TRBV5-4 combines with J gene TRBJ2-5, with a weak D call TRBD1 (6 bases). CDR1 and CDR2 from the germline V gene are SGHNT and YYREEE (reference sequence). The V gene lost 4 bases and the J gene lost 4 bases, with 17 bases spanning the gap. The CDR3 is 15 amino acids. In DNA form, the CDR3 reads TGTGCCAGCAGCCGGGTACAGGGTAGAGGAGAGACCCAGTACTTC. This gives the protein CASSRVQGRGETQYF.

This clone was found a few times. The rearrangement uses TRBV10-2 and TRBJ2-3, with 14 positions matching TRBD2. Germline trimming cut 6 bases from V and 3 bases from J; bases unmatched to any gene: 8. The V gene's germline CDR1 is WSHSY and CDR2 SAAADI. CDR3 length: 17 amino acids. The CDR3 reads CASRRGTSGSGTDTQYF. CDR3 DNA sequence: TGCGCCAGCAGGAGGGGGACTAGCGGGAGCGGGACAGATACGCAGTATTTT.

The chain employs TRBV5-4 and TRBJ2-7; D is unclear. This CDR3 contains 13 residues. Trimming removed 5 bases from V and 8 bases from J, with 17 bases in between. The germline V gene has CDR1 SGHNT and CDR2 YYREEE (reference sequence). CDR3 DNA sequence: TGTGCCAGCAGTTCTTTTGGCAGCGTCCAGCAGTACTTC. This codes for CASSSFGSVQQYF.

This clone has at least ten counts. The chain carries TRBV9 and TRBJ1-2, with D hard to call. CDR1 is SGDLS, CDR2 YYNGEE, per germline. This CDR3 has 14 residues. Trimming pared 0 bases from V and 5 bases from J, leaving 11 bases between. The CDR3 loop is CASSVAPDGYGYTF. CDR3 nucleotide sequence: TGTGCCAGCAGCGTAGCCCCCGATGGGTATGGCTACACCTTC.

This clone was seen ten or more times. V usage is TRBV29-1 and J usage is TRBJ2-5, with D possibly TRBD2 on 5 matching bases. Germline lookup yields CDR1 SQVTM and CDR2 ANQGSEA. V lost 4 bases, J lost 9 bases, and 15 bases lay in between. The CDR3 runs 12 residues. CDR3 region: CSVGASGGAQYF. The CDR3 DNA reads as TGCAGCGTTGGGGCCAGCGGTGGGGCCCAGTACTTC.

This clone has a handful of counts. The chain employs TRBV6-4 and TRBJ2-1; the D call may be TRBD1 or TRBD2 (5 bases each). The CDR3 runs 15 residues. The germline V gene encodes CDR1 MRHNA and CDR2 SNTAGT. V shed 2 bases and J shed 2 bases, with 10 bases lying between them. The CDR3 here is CASSDQQGPYNEQFF. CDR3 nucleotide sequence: TGTGCCAGCAGTGACCAGCAGGGACCCTACAATGAGCAGTTCTTC.

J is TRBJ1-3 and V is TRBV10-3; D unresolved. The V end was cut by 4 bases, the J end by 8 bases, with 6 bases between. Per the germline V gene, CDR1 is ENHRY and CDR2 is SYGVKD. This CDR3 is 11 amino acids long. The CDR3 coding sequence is TGTGCCATCAGTGCGGGATACACCATATATTTT. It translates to CAISAGYTIYF.

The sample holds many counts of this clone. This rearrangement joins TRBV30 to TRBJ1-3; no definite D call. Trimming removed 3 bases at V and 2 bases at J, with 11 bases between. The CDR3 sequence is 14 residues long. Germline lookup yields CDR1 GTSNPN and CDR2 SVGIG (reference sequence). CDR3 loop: CAWSPKQAGNTIYF. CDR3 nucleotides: TGTGCCTGGAGCCCGAAGCAGGCTGGAAACACCATATATTTT.

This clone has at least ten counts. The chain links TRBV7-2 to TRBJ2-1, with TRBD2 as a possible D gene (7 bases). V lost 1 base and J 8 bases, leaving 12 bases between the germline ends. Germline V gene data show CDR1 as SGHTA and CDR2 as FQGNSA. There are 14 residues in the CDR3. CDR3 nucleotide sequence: TGTGCCAGCAGCTTAGTCGGGGGGCCGCATGAGCAGTTCTTC. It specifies CASSLVGGPHEQFF.

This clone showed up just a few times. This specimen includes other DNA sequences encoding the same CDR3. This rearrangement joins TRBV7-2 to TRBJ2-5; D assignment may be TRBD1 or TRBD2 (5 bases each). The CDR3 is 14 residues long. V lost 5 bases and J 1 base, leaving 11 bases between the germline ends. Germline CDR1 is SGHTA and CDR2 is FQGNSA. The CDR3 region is CASSPSGLQETQYF. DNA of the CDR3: TGTGCCAGCAGCCCCTCGGGGCTCCAAGAGACCCAGTACTTC. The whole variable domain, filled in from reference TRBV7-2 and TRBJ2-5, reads GAGVSQSPSNKVTEKGKDVELRCDPISGHTALYWYRQSLGQGLEFLIYFQGNSAPDKSGLPSDRFSAERTGGSVSTLTIQRTQQEDSAVYLCASSPSGLQETQYFGPGTRLLVL.

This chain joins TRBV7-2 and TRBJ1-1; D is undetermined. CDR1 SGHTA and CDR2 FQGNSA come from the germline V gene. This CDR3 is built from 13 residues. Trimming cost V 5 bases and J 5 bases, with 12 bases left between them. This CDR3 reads CASSPPVGTEAFF. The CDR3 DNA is TGTGCCAGCAGCCCTCCGGTAGGGACTGAAGCTTTCTTT.